The next 5 T cell receptor beta chains were all read from a single sample in a study of vaccination and CD4 T cells after COVID-19. Treatment indicated: roughly ten-day PBMC culture with coronavirus spike peptide pools or control peptides (ViraFEST assay). No antigen has been assigned to these receptors. Sequencing of cultured CD4+ T cell DNA used the Oncomine TCR Beta short-read assay. TCRdb redid the calling of the PCR reads with MiXCR, one entry per CDR3 protein. The sample lists over 20,000 distinct CDR3 sequences, approximately 48% occurring once. The sample was CD4+ T cells from blood, cultured in vitro, taken before SARS-CoV-2 vaccination. These receptors all stem from a human donor who received a COVID-19 vaccine.

The rearrangement links TRBV7-9 to TRBJ2-5; D might be TRBD2 (6 bases). With 5 bases removed from V and 5 bases from J, the gap between germline ends came to 18 bases. CDR3 length: 15 amino acids. Germline CDR1 SEHNR, CDR2 FQNEAQ (reference sequence). CDR3 sequence reads: CASSPGGDQWETQYF. Written as DNA, the CDR3 is TGTGCCAGCAGCCCGGGCGGGGATCAATGGGAGACCCAGTACTTC.

CDR3 DNA: TGTGCCAGCAGCCGCTGGACAGGTCACAGCACAGATACGCAGTATTTT. The encoded protein is CASSRWTGHSTDTQYF. The chain is built from TRBV14 and TRBJ2-3, with 7 positions matching TRBD1. CDR3 length: 16 amino acids. Trimming cost V 4 bases and J 0 bases; bases outside gene matches: 7. Germline V CDR1 and CDR2: SGHDN, FVKESK. Variable domain in full (rest from reference TRBV14 and TRBJ2-3): EAGVTQFPSHSVIEKGQTVTLRCDPISGHDNLYWYRRVMGKEIKFLLHFVKESKQDESGMPNNRFLAERTGGTYSTLKVQPAELEDSGVYFCASSRWTGHSTDTQYFGPGTRLTVL.

The chain recombines TRBV6-5 with TRBJ1-1, with TRBD1 as a possible D gene (5 bases). The CDR3 totals 17 residues. V lost 0 bases and J lost 0, with 14 bases in between. CDR1 is MNHEY and CDR2 is SVGAGI in the germline V gene. The DNA of the CDR3 is TGTGCCAGCAGTTACTCTCAGGGTATCGTCCTGAACACTGAAGCTTTCTTT. This translates into CASSYSQGIVLNTEAFF.

The chain employs TRBV2 and TRBJ1-1; weak D call: TRBD1 (5 bases). Germline V lookup: CDR1 SNHLY, CDR2 FYNNEI. The CDR3 totals 14 residues. Trimming cost V 7 bases and J 3 bases, with 15 bases left between them. CDR3 sequence reads: CASNMGLPDTEAFF. In DNA, the CDR3 is TGTGCCAGCAACATGGGGCTCCCGGACACTGAAGCTTTCTTT. The complete variable domain, with remaining parts taken from reference TRBV2 and TRBJ1-1, reads EPEVTQTPSHQVTQMGQEVILRCVPISNHLYFYWYRQILGQKVEFLVSFYNNEISEKSEIFDDQFSVERPDGSNFTLKIRSTKLEDSAMYFCASNMGLPDTEAFFGQGTRLTVV.

V and J are TRBV29-1 and TRBJ2-5, with a tentative D call TRBD1 (6 bases). This CDR3 region has 13 residues. Per germline, CDR1 SQVTM and CDR2 ANQGSEA. V was pared by 4 bases and J by 2 bases, with 11 bases between. CDR3 coding DNA: TGCAGCGTTGGTGGTGGACAGCAAGAGACCCAGTACTTC. It specifies CSVGGGQQETQYF.